These 29 T cell receptor beta chains were sequenced from one sample in a study of cytomegalovirus exposure and HLA in healthy donors. The PCR was carried out with 60 Vbeta primers and 13 Jbeta primers. Only in-frame clones appear in the TCRdb table, and some are missing; sequencing was by immunoSEQ multiplex PCR. In the table there are some 67,000 clones, roughly 80% of which are singletons. Sequencing input: PBMCs. The source of these receptors is a woman aged 25 to 45 in good health and CMV-seronegative.

The V gene is TRBV4-3, the J gene TRBJ2-1; TRBD1 aligns across 12 bases. This CDR3 comprises 17 residues. The germline CDR1 and CDR2 sequences are LGHNA and YSLEER. The V segment lost 1 base and the J segment 7 bases; nucleotides outside the gene matches: 8. DNA for the CDR3: TGCGCCAGCAGCCAAGGAGTGGGACAGGGGGCGAGAAATGAGCAGTTCTTC. It is translated as CASSQGVGQGARNEQFF.

This clone was seen once. The V and J genes are TRBV6-5 and TRBJ1-5, with 7 bases aligning to TRBD1. The CDR3 runs to 15 residues. The germline V gene encodes CDR1 MNHEY and CDR2 SVGAGI. The V gene end was trimmed by 6 bases and the J gene end by 2 bases; junction bases not matched to a gene: 7. In DNA, the CDR3 is TGTGCCAGCAGCCCCGACAGGGCCCGCAATCAGCCCCAGCATTTT. Amino acids: CASSPDRARNQPQHF.

The rearrangement joins TRBV27 to TRBJ2-1; no definite D call. V gave up 5 bases and J gave up 3 bases, with 8 bases separating them. Germline values: CDR1 MNHEY, CDR2 SMNVEV (reference sequence). The CDR3 has 13 residues. CDR3 in amino acids: CASSTDHYNEQFF. The CDR3 DNA reads as TGTGCCAGCAGTACAGACCACTACAATGAGCAGTTCTTC.

The genes are TRBV7-2 and TRBJ2-5, with 8 bases fitting TRBD1. From germline, CDR1 is SGHTA and CDR2 FQGNSA. V shed 4 bases, J shed 4 bases, and the junction held 8 bases outside the gene matches. The CDR3 spans 15 residues. CDR3 amino acids: CASSSRQGMVETQYF. In DNA, the CDR3 is TGTGCCAGCAGCTCCCGACAGGGGATGGTAGAGACCCAGTACTTC. Drawing the rest from reference TRBV7-2 and TRBJ2-5, the complete variable domain is GAGVSQSPSNKVTEKGKDVELRCDPISGHTALYWYRQSLGQGLEFLIYFQGNSAPDKSGLPSDRFSAERTGGSVSTLTIQRTQQEDSAVYLCASSSRQGMVETQYFGPGTRLLVL.

V is TRBV10-3 and J is TRBJ1-1, with 9 bases lining up with TRBD1. This CDR3 region has 16 residues. V gave up 8 bases and J gave up 1 base; unmatched junction bases: 11. Per the germline V gene, CDR1 is ENHRY and CDR2 is SYGVKD. The CDR3 protein is CAIRSSQTGGNTEAFF. CDR3 nucleotide sequence: TGTGCCATCCGATCCTCCCAGACAGGGGGGAACACTGAAGCTTTCTTT.

This clone was picked up a small number of times. The gene calls are TRBV29-1 and TRBJ1-2; D remains unclear. The V gene's germline CDR1 is SQVTM and CDR2 ANQGSEA. The V end was cut by 7 bases, the J end by 0 bases, with 9 bases between. CDR3 size: 12 residues. This CDR3 is CSAQLANYGYTF. CDR3 coding DNA: TGCAGCGCCCAATTAGCTAACTATGGCTACACCTTC.

The J gene is TRBJ2-2, the V gene TRBV7-2; 12 bases are shared with TRBD2. This CDR3 region has 19 residues. V was pared by 2 bases and J by 7 bases, with 14 bases of the junction left unmatched. Per the germline V gene, CDR1 is SGHTA and CDR2 is FQGNSA. The CDR3 DNA reads as TGTGCCAGCAGCTTACTCGGTACTAGCGGGGGGCATCGATTCGGGGAGCTGTTTTTT. This sequence encodes CASSLLGTSGGHRFGELFF. Full variable domain (rest looked up from reference TRBV7-2 and TRBJ2-2): GAGVSQSPSNKVTEKGKDVELRCDPISGHTALYWYRQSLGQGLEFLIYFQGNSAPDKSGLPSDRFSAERTGGSVSTLTIQRTQQEDSAVYLCASSLLGTSGGHRFGELFFGEGSRLTVL.

As to this clone: The sample has other DNA sequences that encode this CDR3 too. The chain joins TRBV7-9 to TRBJ1-2; 9 positions match TRBD1. Germline-derived CDR1 and CDR2 are SEHNR and FQNEAQ (reference sequence). The CDR3 consists of 15 residues. V lost 5 bases and J lost 1; bases outside the gene matches: 5. The CDR3 spells CASSPRTGVNYGYTF. The CDR3, as DNA: TGTGCCAGCAGCCCGCGGACAGGGGTTAACTATGGCTACACCTTC. Full variable domain (outside the CDR3, taken from reference TRBV7-9 and TRBJ1-2): DTGVSQNPRHKITKRGQNVTFRCDPISEHNRLYWYRQTLGQGPEFLTYFQNEAQLEKSRLLSDRFSAERPKGSFSTLEIQRTEQGDSAMYLCASSPRTGVNYGYTFGSGTRLTVV.

This chain links TRBV19 with TRBJ1-3, with 7 positions matching TRBD1. Germline V gives CDR1 LNHDA, CDR2 SQIVND (reference sequence). The junction had 11 bases not matched to a gene; V was cut back by 5 bases and J by 1 base. The CDR3 runs 17 residues. The CDR3 nucleotides read TGTGCCAGTAGTCTCCTCTACGGGACAGATTCTGGAAACACCATATATTTT. Its translation is CASSLLYGTDSGNTIYF.

The chain carries TRBV2 and TRBJ2-2; 10 nucleotides align to TRBD2. This CDR3 has 16 residues. Per the germline V gene, CDR1 is SNHLY and CDR2 is FYNNEI. After removal of 7 bases from V and 0 bases from J, the junction contained 5 bases not matched to a gene. Here the CDR3 reads CASTGLAGANTGELFF. DNA of the CDR3: TGTGCCAGCACGGGGCTAGCGGGGGCGAACACCGGGGAGCTGTTTTTT.

This clone was picked up a small number of times. Relative to the germline gene, one junction end is altered; a read error may explain this. The genes are TRBV7-9 and TRBJ1-4; D not certain. Germline V gene sequence: CDR1 SEHNR, CDR2 FQNEAQ (reference sequence). CDR3 size: 14 residues. In DNA, the CDR3 is TGTTCCAGCAGCCCTCTAGAGGTATACGAAAAACTGTTTTTT. Protein product: CSSSPLEVYEKLFF.

This clone was seen more than once but under ten times. The chain employs TRBV10-3 and TRBJ1-3, with 7 bases that match TRBD1. J gave up 4 bases and V 6 bases, and 6 bases lay outside the gene matches. Germline values: CDR1 ENHRY, CDR2 SYGVKD. The CDR3 totals 14 residues. CDR3 residues: CAIRPGTDGNTIYF. CDR3 nucleotides: TGTGCCATCAGACCTGGGACAGACGGAAACACCATATATTTT.

The chain recombines TRBV18 with TRBJ1-2; 7 bases are a match to TRBD1. Trimming removed 6 bases from V and 4 bases from J; junction bases left unmatched: 11. Looked up from germline, CDR1 is KGHSH and CDR2 is LQKENI. This CDR3 is built from 15 residues. As DNA, the CDR3 is TGTGCCAGCTCCCTTACAGGGGATTGGAGCTATGGCTACACCTTC. It yields the protein CASSLTGDWSYGYTF.

The chain couples TRBV29-1 to TRBJ2-7; 9 bases map to TRBD1. This CDR3 is 13 amino acids long. V lost 4 bases and J lost 3; bases outside the gene matches: 4. CDR1 and CDR2 (germline): SQVTM, ANQGSEA. The CDR3 is CSVVGTGIYEQYF. CDR3 coding DNA: TGCAGCGTTGTAGGGACAGGGATCTACGAGCAGTACTTC.

This clone was detected once. This chain links TRBV4-1 with TRBJ1-2, with no clear D. Trimming pared 6 bases from V and 8 bases from J, leaving 16 bases between. Germline V gene data show CDR1 as MGHRA and CDR2 as YSYEKL. The CDR3 loop spans 13 amino acids. This CDR3 reads CASSPTGMQGYTF. The CDR3 DNA follows: TGCGCCAGCAGTCCAACCGGTATGCAAGGCTACACCTTC.

V is TRBV7-2 and J is TRBJ2-2; possible D gene TRBD2, 5 bases. Looked up from germline, CDR1 is SGHTA and CDR2 is FQGNSA. V was pared by 5 bases and J by 4 bases, with 8 bases between. The CDR3 contains 13 residues. The CDR3 is CASSPSFTGELFF. The CDR3 DNA is TGTGCCAGCAGCCCTAGCTTCACCGGGGAGCTGTTTTTT.

This chain uses TRBV7-9 with TRBJ1-5; D is possibly TRBD1 (5 bases). The length of the CDR3 is 14 residues. The ends were cut back, 1 base at V and 3 bases at J, with 7 bases in the middle. Looked up from germline, CDR1 is SEHNR and CDR2 is FQNEAQ (reference sequence). DNA for the CDR3: TGTGCCAGCAGCTTAGGACAGTACAATCAGCCCCAGCATTTT. Amino acids: CASSLGQYNQPQHF.

This sequence joins TRBV7-8 and TRBJ1-1, with TRBD1 matching over 7 bases. Trimming took 3 bases from V and 1 from J; bases not matched to a gene: 2. The germline CDR1 and CDR2 sequences are SGHVS and FQNEAQ. The CDR3 loop spans 14 amino acids. In DNA, the CDR3 is TGTGCCAGCAGCTTGGACAGGAGGAACACTGAAGCTTTCTTT. It specifies CASSLDRRNTEAFF.

The chain joins TRBV7-9 to TRBJ1-1; a possible D gene is TRBD1 (6 bases). Per the germline V gene, CDR1 is SEHNR and CDR2 is FQNEAQ (reference sequence). This CDR3 contains 14 residues. V was cut by 7 bases and J by 0 bases, with 12 bases left in between. The DNA for the CDR3 is TGTGCCAGCACCACAAGGACAGTGAACACTGAAGCTTTCTTT. Encoded protein: CASTTRTVNTEAFF.

In DNA form, the CDR3 reads TGTGCCAGTAGTATAGTGGAGTCAGGGGGCGGCTATGGCTACACCTTC. Residues: CASSIVESGGGYGYTF. The chain joins TRBV19 to TRBJ1-2; 8 bases fit TRBD1. The CDR3 spans 16 residues. With V trimmed by 1 base and J by 4 bases, 8 bases remained unmatched. Germline loops: CDR1 LNHDA, CDR2 SQIVND (reference sequence).

The V and J genes are TRBV7-9 and TRBJ1-2, with D tentatively TRBD1 (5 bases). With 6 bases removed from V and 4 bases from J, the gap between germline ends came to 21 bases. The germline CDR1 and CDR2 sequences are SEHNR and FQNEAQ (reference sequence). The CDR3 sequence is 16 residues long. The CDR3 sequence: CASSPTEVRGFYGYTF. CDR3 nucleotides: TGTGCCAGCAGTCCAACTGAGGTTCGGGGGTTCTATGGCTACACCTTC. The full variable domain, in which reference TRBV7-9 and TRBJ1-2 provide the parts outside the CDR3, is DTGVSQNPRHKITKRGQNVTFRCDPISEHNRLYWYRQTLGQGPEFLTYFQNEAQLEKSRLLSDRFSAERPKGSFSTLEIQRTEQGDSAMYLCASSPTEVRGFYGYTFGSGTRLTVV.

This clone showed up just once. The chain uses TRBV27 and TRBJ2-1, with 11 bases that match TRBD1. The CDR3 is 14 amino acids. Germline V gene lookup returns CDR1 MNHEY and CDR2 SMNVEV (reference sequence). The V segment lost 6 bases and the J segment 7 bases; nucleotides outside the gene matches: 5. For the CDR3, the DNA is TGTGCCAGCAGGGACAGGGGGCTCAGGAATGAGCAGTTCTTC. It translates to CASRDRGLRNEQFF.

The chain employs TRBV6-4 and TRBJ2-3; 11 bases match TRBD2. V shed 6 bases, J shed 3 bases, and the junction held 5 bases outside the gene matches. The CDR3 totals 15 residues. The germline gives CDR1 MRHNA, CDR2 SNTAGT. As DNA, the CDR3 is TGTGCCAGCAGCGCACTAGCGGGGGTAACAGATACGCAGTATTTT. This codes for CASSALAGVTDTQYF.

The genes are TRBV28 and TRBJ2-7; 7 nucleotides line up with TRBD1. CDR1 MDHEN and CDR2 SYDVKM come from the germline V gene. V shed 5 bases and J 2 bases; nucleotides not matched to a gene: 12. CDR3 length equals 16 residues. Written as DNA, the CDR3 is TGTGCCAGCAGTACTTTTTGGACAGGTGGAACCTACGAGCAGTACTTC. This codes for CASSTFWTGGTYEQYF.

This clone was seen a handful of times. V gene TRBV7-2 combines with J gene TRBJ1-1, with 7 bases fitting TRBD1. Germline V gene data show CDR1 as SGHTA and CDR2 as FQGNSA. CDR3 length: 16 residues. V lost 5 bases to trimming and J lost 5 bases; unmatched junction nucleotides: 14. CDR3 nucleotide sequence: TGTGCCAGCAGCCCCCGACAGGGTGGTTTTAAGACTGAAGCTTTCTTT. This sequence encodes CASSPRQGGFKTEAFF.

This sequence joins TRBV6-1 and TRBJ2-1; 10 nucleotides match TRBD2. The CDR3 consists of 14 residues. Trimming cost V 6 bases and J 4 bases; bases outside gene matches: 3. From germline, CDR1 is MNHNS and CDR2 SASEGT. The CDR3, as DNA: TGTGCCAGCAGGGGACTAGCGAGTTACAATGAGCAGTTCTTC. This encodes CASRGLASYNEQFF.

This chain joins TRBV30 and TRBJ1-4, with TRBD1 as a possible D gene (6 bases). Germline V gene sequence: CDR1 GTSNPN, CDR2 SVGIG (reference sequence). CDR3 size: 15 residues. Trimming shortened V by 3 bases and J by 0 bases, and 11 bases separated the two germline ends. In nucleotides, the CDR3 is TGTGCCTGGAGGACAGGTTCTGCAACTAATGAAAAACTGTTTTTT. It specifies CAWRTGSATNEKLFF.

The chain couples TRBV7-6 to TRBJ2-2, with 9 bases identical to TRBD2. Germline CDR1 SGHVS, CDR2 FNYEAQ. The CDR3 has 16 amino acids. V was pared by 4 bases and J by 3 bases, with 6 bases of the junction left unmatched. The CDR3 here is CASSSEGLADTGELFF. Written as DNA, the CDR3 is TGTGCCAGCAGCTCAGAGGGACTAGCAGACACCGGGGAGCTGTTTTTT.

The rearrangement joins TRBV11-2 to TRBJ1-1; 9 bases are shared with TRBD1. The J segment lost 4 bases and the V segment lost 5 bases, leaving 8 bases of the junction unmatched. CDR3 length equals 15 residues. CDR1 SGHAT and CDR2 FQNNGV come from the germline V gene. CDR3 in amino acids: CASSHGTGIFTEAFF. The CDR3 DNA is TGTGCCAGCAGCCACGGGACAGGGATTTTCACTGAAGCTTTCTTT. Supplemented by reference TRBV11-2 and TRBJ1-1, the full variable domain reads EAGVAQSPRYKIIEKRQSVAFWCNPISGHATLYWYQQILGQGPKLLIQFQNNGVVDDSQLPKDRFSAERLKGVDSTLKIQPAKLEDSAVYLCASSHGTGIFTEAFFGQGTRLTVV.